Listed here is a single T cell receptor beta chain. The antigen remains undetermined. V dropped 4 bases and J dropped 4 bases, with 24 bases sitting between them. The V gene's germline CDR1 is SGHDT and CDR2 YYEEEE. The CDR3 extends over 17 amino acids. The method was immunoSEQ multiplex PCR; TCRdb's version includes in-frame clones alone and lacks a portion of them. The table lists about 62,000 clones, over 80% of them singletons. Time point of the sample: week 47, end of study. A single vaccine dose contained 300 ug of mutant IDH1 20-mer peptide, and topical imiquimod was used with it. The sample originates from a study of a mutant IDH1 vaccine in newly diagnosed glioma. Study overall: Vaccines were first given 4-6 weeks after radiotherapy alone, or with temozolomide cycles.

This sequence joins TRBV5-6 and TRBJ2-7, with D maybe TRBD2 (6 bases). This TCR was sampled from a man aged 25 to 40 with glioma. Sequenced material: PBMCs, taken from a glioma patient whose treatment included an IDH1 peptide vaccine. The DNA of the CDR3 is TGTGCCAGCAGCACTTGGGACTTCTCCTATGGGCCTTACGAGCAGTACTTC. Translated, it gives CASSTWDFSYGPYEQYF.